The 21 T cell receptor beta chains reported below all come from one sample, sequenced in a study of beta chain features in type 1 diabetes. Findings of the study overall: Among patients with Type 1 diabetes, TCRB CDR3s were moderately but significantly shorter in every one of the four CD4+ subsets.

These receptors' antigens are unknown. The entirety of the isolated RNA underwent reverse transcription, so expressed TCRB transcripts were sequenced. Using immunoSEQ multiplex PCR, the repertoire was profiled, and TCRdb retains in-frame clones only, with some absent. The sample carries hundreds of thousands of clones, 14% recorded once. Material for sequencing was naive CD4+ T cells from blood. All receptors come from a man aged 25-45 years with type 1 diabetes.

The chain carries TRBV2 and TRBJ1-2; D possibly corresponds to TRBD1 (6 bases). V was cut by 7 bases and J by 4 bases, with 16 bases left in between. From germline, CDR1 is SNHLY and CDR2 FYNNEI. The CDR3 sequence is 14 residues long. CDR3 sequence: CASTPSDRFYGYTF. The CDR3 DNA follows: TGTGCCAGCACCCCTTCCGACAGGTTCTATGGCTACACCTTC. Looking up the rest from reference TRBV2 and TRBJ1-2 gives the full variable domain: EPEVTQTPSHQVTQMGQEVILRCVPISNHLYFYWYRQILGQKVEFLVSFYNNEISEKSEIFDDQFSVERPDGSNFTLKIRSTKLEDSAMYFCASTPSDRFYGYTFGSGTRLTVV.

This clone was counted a few times. The chain links TRBV7-8 to TRBJ1-5; D gene ambiguous. In germline, CDR1 is SGHVS, CDR2 FQNEAQ. Trimming cost V 0 bases and J 0 bases, with 12 bases left between them. CDR3 length: 17 residues. CDR3: CASSLASRLYSNQPQHF. As DNA, the CDR3 is TGTGCCAGCAGCTTAGCGTCCCGACTTTATAGCAATCAGCCCCAGCATTTT.

V usage is TRBV5-1 and J usage is TRBJ2-7, with unresolved D. Germline V CDR1 and CDR2: SGHRS, YFSETQ. Trimming took off 0 bases at V and 1 base at J, with 8 bases between the two ends. This CDR3 is built from 14 residues. The CDR3 nucleotides are TGCGCCAGCAGCTTGGAGACTTTTTCCTACGAGCAGTACTTC. The encoded protein is CASSLETFSYEQYF.

This clone was observed a handful of times. The chain carries TRBV11-2 and TRBJ2-6; D gene ambiguous. Trimming cost V 4 bases and J 2 bases, with 15 bases left between them. Germline V gene lookup returns CDR1 SGHAT and CDR2 FQNNGV. The CDR3 contains 17 residues. The CDR3: CASSSTSRLAGANVLTF. For the CDR3, the DNA is TGTGCCAGCAGCTCCACCTCTAGGCTCGCTGGGGCCAACGTCCTGACTTTC.

This chain links TRBV29-1 with TRBJ2-1; possible D gene TRBD2, 6 bases. V shed 6 bases and J shed 6 bases, with 15 bases lying between them. The CDR3 is 13 amino acids. In germline, CDR1 is SQVTM, CDR2 ANQGSEA. For the CDR3, the DNA is TGCAGCGTCTCTGGGGGACTTGTCAATGAGCAGTTCTTC. Encoded protein: CSVSGGLVNEQFF.

The sample holds a few counts of this clone. The genes are TRBV6-6 and TRBJ2-1; the D gene is possibly TRBD1 (5 bases). The ends were cut back, 2 bases at V and 9 bases at J, with 17 bases in the middle. This CDR3 region has 15 residues. Germline V gene sequence: CDR1 MNHNY, CDR2 SVGAGI (reference sequence). CDR3 DNA sequence: TGTGCCAGCAGTTACCCCTCGTCAGGGTTAAGTGAGCAGTTCTTC. The encoded protein is CASSYPSSGLSEQFF.

V usage is TRBV9 and J usage is TRBJ2-1; 8 positions agree with TRBD2. V lost 2 bases, J lost 9 bases, and 10 bases stayed unmatched. This CDR3 spans 15 amino acids. Germline V gene sequence: CDR1 SGDLS, CDR2 YYNGEE. The CDR3 reads CASSVQTSALGEQFF. The CDR3 bases are TGTGCCAGCAGCGTGCAGACTAGCGCCTTGGGTGAGCAGTTCTTC.

This chain joins TRBV28 and TRBJ2-6; D unresolved. The germline V gene encodes CDR1 MDHEN and CDR2 SYDVKM. The CDR3 sequence is 13 residues long. Trimming pared 3 bases from V and 3 bases from J, leaving 3 bases between. The CDR3 DNA reads TGTGCCAGCAGTTTCGGTGGGGCCAACGTCCTGACTTTC. As protein: CASSFGGANVLTF.

There are a few counts of this clone. The chain recombines TRBV27 with TRBJ2-6, with no clear D. V gave up 5 bases and J gave up 0 bases, with 5 bases separating them. The CDR3 totals 14 residues. CDR1 is MNHEY and CDR2 is SMNVEV in the germline V gene (reference sequence). The CDR3 reads CASSQVSGANVLTF. In nucleotides, the CDR3 is TGTGCCAGCAGTCAGGTCTCTGGGGCCAACGTCCTGACTTTC.

Only a few counts were recorded for this clone. V and J are TRBV18 and TRBJ2-5, with 8 bases matching TRBD1. This CDR3 has 19 amino acids. The trim removed 3 bases at V and 7 bases at J, leaving 22 bases unmatched. The V gene's germline CDR1 is KGHSH and CDR2 LQKENI. This chain's CDR3 is CASSPAGDPGTGGSGTQYF. CDR3 DNA: TGTGCCAGCTCACCCGCCGGGGATCCCGGGACAGGTGGTTCGGGGACCCAGTACTTC.

The chain is built from TRBV25-1 and TRBJ2-5; 8 bases line up with TRBD1. This CDR3 has 15 residues. Germline V gene lookup returns CDR1 MGHDK and CDR2 SYGVNS. Losses at the gene ends were 4 bases for V and 3 bases for J; bases not matched to a gene: 7. CDR3 amino acids: CASSVRRGLEETQYF. CDR3 coding DNA: TGTGCCAGCAGTGTCCGCAGGGGGCTGGAAGAGACCCAGTACTTC. Supplemented by reference TRBV25-1 and TRBJ2-5, the full variable domain reads EADIYQTPRYLVIGTGKKITLECSQTMGHDKMYWYQQDPGMELHLIHYSYGVNSTEKGDLSSESTVSRIRTEHFPLTLESARPSHTSQYLCASSVRRGLEETQYFGPGTRLLVL.

This clone turned up a few times. The same CDR3 can be traced to other DNA sequences in this sample. The chain links TRBV7-3 to TRBJ1-1; 7 bases fit TRBD1. CDR1 is SGHTA and CDR2 is FQGTGA in the germline V gene. Trimming took 4 bases from V and 5 from J; bases not matched to a gene: 1. The CDR3 is 12 amino acids. For the CDR3, the DNA is TGTGCCAGCAGCTCGACAGGGACTGAAGCTTTCTTT. It specifies CASSSTGTEAFF.

This clone was detected only a few times. In nucleotides, the CDR3 is TGTGCCAGCAGAGAGGATCCGTCTTTGGAGACCCAGTACTTC. Amino acid sequence: CASREDPSLETQYF. This rearrangement joins TRBV6-5 to TRBJ2-5; D call uncertain. The CDR3 sequence is 14 residues long. Per germline, CDR1 MNHEY and CDR2 SVGAGI. The V end lost 6 bases, the J end lost 5 bases, and 16 bases lay between the germline ends.

The chain recombines TRBV11-2 with TRBJ1-3; TRBD1 matches 10 bases. Germline V CDR1 and CDR2: SGHAT, FQNNGV. This CDR3 is built from 16 residues. Trimming removed 5 bases from V and 5 bases from J; junction bases left unmatched: 9. The CDR3, as DNA: TGTGCCAGCAGCCACCGTGGGGGACAGGGGAGAAACACCATATATTTT. Its translation: CASSHRGGQGRNTIYF.

The chain has TRBV7-8 and TRBJ1-5, with D maybe TRBD1 (6 bases). The CDR3 covers 14 residues. V was shortened by 5 bases and J by 1 base, with 9 bases between the two germline ends. Germline V lookup: CDR1 SGHVS, CDR2 FQNEAQ. The CDR3 DNA is TGTGCCAGCAGCCCAGGGGCGAGCAATCAGCCCCAGCATTTT. Its translation: CASSPGASNQPQHF.

As to this clone: Other DNA sequences in this specimen translate into the identical CDR3. The genes are TRBV7-3 and TRBJ2-5; a possible D gene is TRBD2 (6 bases). The CDR3 is 14 amino acids. Per germline, CDR1 SGHTA and CDR2 FQGTGA. Trimming shortened V by 1 base and J by 3 bases, and 9 bases separated the two germline ends. The DNA for the CDR3 is TGTGCCAGCAGCTTAAATGGGGGGAAAGAGACCCAGTACTTC. It yields the protein CASSLNGGKETQYF.

The chain has TRBV5-1 and TRBJ2-5; tentatively, D is TRBD1 (7 bases). Trimming cost V 6 bases and J 2 bases, with 14 bases left between them. The CDR3 totals 14 residues. CDR1 is SGHRS and CDR2 is YFSETQ in the germline V gene. CDR3 nucleotide sequence: TGCGCCAGCAAGGGGGGACAGAGGCAAGAGACCCAGTACTTC. Translated, it gives CASKGGQRQETQYF. Full variable domain (outside the CDR3, taken from reference TRBV5-1 and TRBJ2-5): KAGVTQTPRYLIKTRGQQVTLSCSPISGHRSVSWYQQTPGQGLQFLFEYFSETQRNKGNFPGRFSGRQFSNSRSEMNVSTLELGDSALYLCASKGGQRQETQYFGPGTRLLVL.

This clone was observed a handful of times. V and J are TRBV7-2 and TRBJ2-1; 8 bases match TRBD2. This CDR3 has 15 amino acids. V lost 6 bases, J lost 1 base, and 5 bases stayed unmatched. Per the germline V gene, CDR1 is SGHTA and CDR2 is FQGNSA. CDR3 in DNA: TGTGCCAGCAGGGGGAGCGGGAGTTCCTACAATGAGCAGTTCTTC. This sequence encodes CASRGSGSSYNEQFF.

This clone was counted only a few times. The V call is TRBV28, the J call TRBJ2-3; D ambiguous. This CDR3 is built from 16 residues. CDR1 MDHEN and CDR2 SYDVKM come from the germline V gene. Trimming removed 1 base at V and 4 bases at J, with 15 bases between. The CDR3 loop reads CASSLSSPPGADTQYF. CDR3 in DNA: TGTGCCAGCAGTTTATCTTCCCCTCCCGGAGCAGATACGCAGTATTTT.

This clone was counted between two and nine times. The CDR3 sequence: CASSPLAGETGELFF. Written as DNA, the CDR3 is TGTGCCAGCAGTCCGCTAGCGGGAGAGACCGGGGAGCTGTTTTTT. This chain connects TRBV7-9 to TRBJ2-2; 10 bases line up with TRBD2. Germline V gives CDR1 SEHNR, CDR2 FQNEAQ (reference sequence). With 6 bases clipped from V and 5 bases from J, the junction kept 6 bases outside the gene matches. The CDR3 length is 15 residues.

The V gene is TRBV6-5, the J gene TRBJ1-2; D gene unclear. The CDR3 totals 12 residues. In germline, CDR1 is MNHEY, CDR2 SVGAGI. V dropped 7 bases and J dropped 4 bases, with 10 bases sitting between them. The CDR3 DNA follows: TGTGCCAGCACCACGGGGATCTATGGCTACACCTTC. Translation gives CASTTGIYGYTF.